One TCR beta chain is described in this entry. Its antigen is as yet unknown. Profiled with immunoSEQ multiplex PCR; TCRdb holds only in-frame clones, not every one. The sample records approximately 2.5 million clones, more than 85% being singletons. The data are from a study of shared clonotypes between healthy human individuals. Study-level points and caveats: Generation probabilities of non-shared clonotypes were lower (relative to those shared by all four donors). Roughly 5% of naive CD4 clonotypes were common to a handful of donors.

Between the trimmed V and J ends, which lost 3 bases and 2 bases, there was a span of 13 bases. The CDR3 length is 14 residues. The germline V gene has CDR1 SQVTM and CDR2 ANQGSEA. This clonotype originated in a man aged 18 to 29 in good health. Some clones in this sample may be carry-over from other donors' samples. Sample: naive CD4+ T cells from PBMCs. Subset given: CD45RA+ positively selected. The chain links TRBV29-1 to TRBJ1-1; D is ambiguous. CDR3 DNA sequence: TGCAGCGTTGAGAGACCTTTGACAAACACTGAAGCTTTCTTT. Its translation is CSVERPLTNTEAFF.